These 6 T cell receptor beta chains came from one sample sequenced in a study of blood T cell repertoires in COVID-19. Here immunoSEQ multiplex PCR was the method, and the copy in TCRdb shows in-frame clones only, minus some. The sample records about 190,000 clones, about three quarters being singletons. The sequencing sample was made of peripheral blood. These receptor sequences come from a woman at least 80 years old with active or convalescent COVID-19.

This rearrangement joins TRBV15 to TRBJ2-5; D is possibly TRBD2 (5 bases). Germline assignment: CDR1 LNHNV and CDR2 YYDKDF (reference sequence). V lost 4 bases and J 2 bases, leaving 8 bases between the germline ends. This CDR3 is built from 13 residues. This chain's CDR3 is CATSTRLQETQYF. For the CDR3, the DNA is TGTGCCACCAGCACCCGACTACAAGAGACCCAGTACTTC.

The rearrangement links TRBV9 to TRBJ2-1; 10 bases match TRBD2. This CDR3 contains 16 residues. The junction had 8 bases not matched to a gene; V was cut back by 0 bases and J by 8 bases. From germline, CDR1 is SGDLS and CDR2 YYNGEE. In DNA, the CDR3 is TGTGCCAGCAGCGTAGTCGGTATGGGACTAGCGTATGAGCAGTTCTTC. This gives the protein CASSVVGMGLAYEQFF.

V is TRBV3-1 (or the pseudogene TRBV3-2) and J is TRBJ1-1; D remains ambiguous. Germline CDR1 reads LGHDT; CDR2 reads YNNKEL (reference sequence). With 4 bases removed from V and 1 base from J, the gap between germline ends came to 19 bases. The CDR3 has 17 amino acids. CDR3 protein: CASSLDSVAFRNTEAFF. CDR3 DNA: TGTGCCAGCAGCCTTGACTCTGTAGCGTTTCGGAACACTGAAGCTTTCTTT.

On this clone itself: One end of the junction varies from germline; a read error may be responsible. The chain is built from TRBV5-1 and TRBJ2-7; tentatively, D is TRBD1 (5 bases). The CDR3 extends over 13 amino acids. CDR1 SGHRS and CDR2 YFSETQ come from the germline V gene. CDR3 DNA sequence: TGCACCAGCAGCTTGGACAATTCCTACGAGCAGTACTTC. This encodes CTSSLDNSYEQYF.

CDR3 amino acids: CASSQETGSQETQYF. As DNA, the CDR3 is TGTGCCAGCAGCCAAGAGACAGGGTCCCAAGAGACCCAGTACTTC. The chain links TRBV3-1 (or the pseudogene TRBV3-2) to TRBJ2-5; TRBD1 matches at 7 bases. The V and J ends lost 0 bases and 1 base, in that order; junction bases with no gene match: 2. Germline V lookup: CDR1 LGHDT, CDR2 YNNKEL (reference sequence). The CDR3 length is 15 residues.

The chain is built from TRBV19 and TRBJ1-4; 8 nucleotides line up with TRBD1. The junction had 17 bases not matched to a gene; V was cut back by 9 bases and J by 8 bases. The CDR3 is 16 amino acids. Germline V gene sequence: CDR1 LNHDA, CDR2 SQIVND (reference sequence). In DNA form, the CDR3 reads TGTGCCAGCAAACTACCTATCACAGGGGGTAACGAAAAACTGTTTTTT. This encodes CASKLPITGGNEKLFF.